The 29 T cell receptor beta chains in this list originate from one sample, sequenced in a study of technical replicates of blood from several donors. Some clones are missing from TCRdb's copy, which holds only in-frame ones; the method was immunoSEQ multiplex PCR. This table has under 35,000 clones, roughly nine tenths appearing once. The sequenced sample was PBMCs. These TCRs come from a human donor in good health. Some clones in this sample may be carry-over from other donors' samples.

This sequence joins TRBV7-3 and TRBJ2-1, with 9 bases fitting TRBD2. This CDR3 region has 17 residues. The V and J ends lost 1 base and 4 bases, in that order; junction bases with no gene match: 8. Germline CDR1 reads SGHTA; CDR2 reads FQGTGA. CDR3 nucleotides: TGTGCCAGCAGCTTAATGGCGGGCGGGAGGGATTACAATGAGCAGTTCTTC. The encoded protein is CASSLMAGGRDYNEQFF.

The CDR3 reads CASSEGTGKVNTIYF. In DNA form, the CDR3 reads TGTGCCAGCAGTGAAGGGACAGGGAAGGTGAACACCATATATTTT. The V and J genes are TRBV6-1 and TRBJ1-3, with 8 bases aligning to TRBD1. Trimming removed 1 base from V and 7 bases from J; junction bases left unmatched: 6. CDR3 length: 15 amino acids. In germline, CDR1 is MNHNS, CDR2 SASEGT.

The chain combines TRBV30 with TRBJ1-1, with D perhaps matching TRBD1 (6 bases). Trimming shortened V by 3 bases and J by 1 base, and 12 bases separated the two germline ends. The CDR3 length is 14 residues. The germline gives CDR1 GTSNPN, CDR2 SVGIG (reference sequence). Written as DNA, the CDR3 is TGTGCCTGGAGGGGGCGGACAGAGAACACTGAAGCTTTCTTT. This encodes CAWRGRTENTEAFF.

By sample share, this clone is medium-sized. The rearrangement joins TRBV6-4 to TRBJ2-3, with 11 bases lining up with TRBD2. The trim removed 4 bases at V and 2 bases at J, leaving 5 bases unmatched. CDR3 length: 16 residues. The germline V gene has CDR1 MRHNA and CDR2 SNTAGT. This CDR3 is CASSVGTSGHTDTQYF. The CDR3 DNA reads TGTGCCAGCAGTGTAGGGACTAGCGGCCACACAGATACGCAGTATTTT.

The chain is built from TRBV19 and TRBJ1-1; D possibly corresponds to TRBD1 (6 bases). The CDR3 runs 13 residues. Germline loops: CDR1 LNHDA, CDR2 SQIVND (reference sequence). Trimming pared 5 bases from V and 1 base from J, leaving 8 bases between. The CDR3, as DNA: TGTGCCAGTAGTCTCAGGGGGAACACTGAAGCTTTCTTT. Amino acids: CASSLRGNTEAFF.

The chain combines TRBV4-3 with TRBJ1-1; 8 positions match TRBD1. The CDR3 has 14 amino acids. CDR1 is LGHNA, CDR2 YSLEER, per germline. The ends lost 3 bases at V and 2 bases at J; junction bases unmatched: 2. CDR3 sequence: CASSQDRENTEAFF. The CDR3 DNA reads TGCGCCAGCAGCCAGGACAGGGAAAACACTGAAGCTTTCTTT.

This clone appeared a single time. The CDR3 bases are TGCAGCGCCAGGGTCTCTGGGGCCAACGTCCTGACTTTC. As protein: CSARVSGANVLTF. This chain joins TRBV29-1 and TRBJ2-6; possible D gene TRBD1, 5 bases. The CDR3 extends over 13 amino acids. CDR1 is SQVTM, CDR2 ANQGSEA, per germline. Between the trimmed V and J ends, which lost 7 bases and 0 bases, there was a span of 7 bases.

This chain connects TRBV13 to TRBJ1-1, with D possibly matching TRBD1 (5 bases). Germline V CDR1 and CDR2: PRHDT, FYEKMQ (reference sequence). This CDR3 is built from 15 residues. Trimming stripped 4 bases from V and 0 bases from J, with 12 bases between. Written as DNA, the CDR3 is TGTGCCAGCAGCTCCCAGGGTCAAATGAACACTGAAGCTTTCTTT. It is translated as CASSSQGQMNTEAFF.

This clone appeared a single time. V is TRBV5-1 and J is TRBJ2-2; 9 bases align to TRBD1. The CDR3 has 17 amino acids. From germline, CDR1 is SGHRS and CDR2 YFSETQ. Unmatched junction bases numbered 12, after V lost 3 bases and J lost 6 bases. The CDR3 DNA is TGCGCCAGCAGCTCCAAGAAGACAGGGGGAGAGTCCGGGGAGCTGTTTTTT. Its protein product is CASSSKKTGGESGELFF.

The chain joins TRBV15 to TRBJ1-4; D gene ambiguous. V was clipped by 1 base and J by 8 bases, with 11 bases between them. Germline V gives CDR1 LNHNV, CDR2 YYDKDF (reference sequence). This CDR3 has 14 amino acids. CDR3: CATSRGGSGEKLFF. CDR3 coding DNA: TGTGCCACCAGCAGAGGAGGGAGTGGCGAAAAACTGTTTTTT.

The V call is TRBV5-6, the J call TRBJ1-2, with 7 bases that match TRBD1. With 4 bases clipped from V and 0 bases from J, the junction kept 6 bases outside the gene matches. This CDR3 comprises 15 residues. The germline gives CDR1 SGHDT, CDR2 YYEEEE. CDR3 residues: CASSTKDRSNYGYTF. The CDR3 nucleotides are TGTGCCAGCAGCACCAAGGACAGGTCTAACTATGGCTACACCTTC.

J is TRBJ2-7 and V is TRBV2; 16 nucleotides match TRBD2. CDR1 and CDR2 from the germline V gene are SNHLY and FYNNEI. J gave up 0 bases and V 11 bases, and 13 bases lay outside the gene matches. The CDR3 length is 18 residues. DNA of the CDR3: TGTGCCGGAAGGGGAGCGGGACTAGCGGGGGGGAGCTCCTACGAGCAGTACTTC. This codes for CAGRGAGLAGGSSYEQYF.

The rearrangement uses TRBV7-3 and TRBJ2-1, with 9 bases aligning to TRBD1. There are 15 residues in the CDR3. The J segment lost 13 bases and the V segment lost 1 base, leaving 11 bases of the junction unmatched. Germline CDR1 SGHTA, CDR2 FQGTGA. CDR3 nucleotide sequence: TGTGCCAGCAGCTTAATGGGGACAGGGAGGGGGGAACAGTTCTTC. Encoded protein: CASSLMGTGRGEQFF.

This sequence joins TRBV9 and TRBJ2-2, with 9 bases matching TRBD2. This CDR3 is 18 amino acids long. J was trimmed by 3 bases and V by 2 bases; bases with no gene match: 11. Looked up from germline, CDR1 is SGDLS and CDR2 is YYNGEE. CDR3 protein: CASSVSGAGGPYTGELFF. Here the CDR3 DNA reads TGTGCCAGCAGCGTCAGTGGGGCGGGAGGGCCGTACACCGGGGAGCTGTTTTTT.

The rearrangement links TRBV5-6 to TRBJ1-2; no firm D call. Trimming removed 1 base from V and 2 bases from J, with 15 bases in between. The CDR3 loop spans 16 amino acids. The germline V gene has CDR1 SGHDT and CDR2 YYEEEE. The DNA for the CDR3 is TGTGCCAGCAGCTTGTCCGGGAACGGAGGGAACTATGGCTACACCTTC. As protein: CASSLSGNGGNYGYTF.

The count of this clone is one. This chain joins TRBV29-1 and TRBJ2-7; 7 bases map to TRBD2. The trim removed 7 bases at V and 3 bases at J, leaving 3 bases unmatched. This CDR3 has 11 amino acids. Germline CDR1 SQVTM, CDR2 ANQGSEA. The CDR3 reads CSGRTSYEQYF. The DNA for the CDR3 is TGCAGCGGGAGGACTAGCTACGAGCAGTACTTC.

The chain links TRBV30 to TRBJ1-1; TRBD1 agrees at 10 bases. After removal of 3 bases from V and 5 bases from J, the junction contained 3 bases not matched to a gene. Germline CDR1 reads GTSNPN; CDR2 reads SVGIG (reference sequence). The CDR3 loop spans 13 amino acids. CDR3 DNA sequence: TGTGCCTGGAGGCCGGGACAGGGGACTGAAGCTTTCTTT. This encodes CAWRPGQGTEAFF.

The chain couples TRBV11-1 to TRBJ1-1; no definite D call. V was clipped by 3 bases and J by 5 bases, with 13 bases between them. The CDR3 length is 14 residues. CDR1 and CDR2 from the germline V gene are SGHAT and FQDESV (reference sequence). The CDR3 reads CASSFGFRGTEAFF. Written as DNA, the CDR3 is TGTGCCAGCAGCTTTGGATTCAGAGGGACTGAAGCTTTCTTT.

The rearrangement links TRBV5-4 to TRBJ2-5, with D perhaps TRBD1 (5 bases). CDR3 size: 14 residues. Germline-derived CDR1 and CDR2 are SGHNT and YYREEE (reference sequence). V was shortened by 1 base and J by 5 bases, with 12 bases between the two germline ends. This CDR3 reads CASSLSGPEETQYF. In nucleotides, the CDR3 is TGTGCCAGCAGCTTGTCAGGGCCGGAGGAGACCCAGTACTTC.

The chain recombines TRBV6-5 with TRBJ2-7, with 7 bases fitting TRBD2. The CDR3 is 15 amino acids. Germline lookup yields CDR1 MNHEY and CDR2 SVGAGI. V was pared by 0 bases and J by 2 bases, with 4 bases of the junction left unmatched. The CDR3 reads CASSYSSGLAYEQYF. The CDR3 region has the DNA TGTGCCAGCAGTTACTCGAGCGGACTAGCCTACGAGCAGTACTTC.

The genes are TRBV2 and TRBJ2-7, with 8 positions matching TRBD1. Germline V gene lookup returns CDR1 SNHLY and CDR2 FYNNEI. CDR3 length: 13 amino acids. After removal of 4 bases from V and 6 bases from J, the junction contained 5 bases not matched to a gene. The DNA of the CDR3 is TGTGCCAGCAGTGGAGGGGGACAGGTCGAGCAGTACTTC. Translated, it gives CASSGGGQVEQYF.

The CDR3 sequence is CASSQGVPGLVDNEQFF. CDR3 in DNA: TGCGCCAGCAGCCAAGGTGTACCGGGACTAGTCGACAATGAGCAGTTCTTC. The chain carries TRBV4-3 and TRBJ2-1; 8 bases align to TRBD2. Trimming removed 1 base from V and 5 bases from J; junction bases left unmatched: 10. From germline, CDR1 is LGHNA and CDR2 YSLEER. The CDR3 has 17 residues.

The V and J genes are TRBV9 and TRBJ1-6; 9 bases are a match to TRBD1. This CDR3 has 15 amino acids. Germline CDR1 is SGDLS and CDR2 is YYNGEE. With V trimmed by 5 bases and J by 9 bases, 9 bases remained unmatched. For the CDR3, the DNA is TGTGCCAGCAGAGAAACGACAGGGGGTGGTTCACCCCTCCACTTT. Encoded protein: CASRETTGGGSPLHF.

This clone was seen once. CDR3 residues: CASGGLAGDGDTQYF. The CDR3 DNA sequence: TGTGCCAGCGGGGGACTAGCGGGAGATGGGGATACGCAGTATTTT. The J gene is TRBJ2-3, the V gene TRBV25-1; 14 bases map to TRBD2. V lost 8 bases and J lost 6; bases outside the gene matches: 7. CDR1 is MGHDK, CDR2 SYGVNS, per germline. CDR3 size: 15 residues.

The chain recombines TRBV4-3 with TRBJ2-2; D might be TRBD1 (5 bases). Trimming stripped 0 bases from V and 1 base from J, with 12 bases between. Germline CDR1 and CDR2: LGHNA and YSLEER. This CDR3 is 17 amino acids long. CDR3 loop: CASSQDHTGKNTGELFF. CDR3 DNA: TGCGCCAGCAGCCAAGACCATACAGGAAAGAACACCGGGGAGCTGTTTTTT.

V is TRBV11-2 and J is TRBJ2-7, with a weak D call TRBD2 (5 bases). Trimming removed 0 bases at V and 9 bases at J, with 12 bases between. The CDR3 is 13 amino acids. CDR1 SGHAT and CDR2 FQNNGV come from the germline V gene. CDR3 region: CASSLDRFRGQYF. The CDR3 nucleotides read TGTGCCAGCAGCTTAGACCGTTTTCGGGGGCAGTACTTC.

This chain joins TRBV5-6 and TRBJ2-7; 7 bases map to TRBD2. Germline assignment: CDR1 SGHDT and CDR2 YYEEEE. CDR3 length: 15 residues. J was trimmed by 2 bases and V by 1 base; bases with no gene match: 6. CDR3 in amino acids: CASSLKGLPTYEQYF. The CDR3, as DNA: TGTGCCAGCAGCTTGAAGGGACTACCGACCTACGAGCAGTACTTC.

The rearrangement uses TRBV30 and TRBJ1-3, with 7 bases that match TRBD1. The germline CDR1 and CDR2 sequences are GTSNPN and SVGIG (reference sequence). V lost 3 bases and J lost 4; bases outside the gene matches: 0. There are 12 residues in the CDR3. CDR3 nucleotides: TGTGCCTGGAGGGACAGGGGAAACACCATATATTTT. Translated, it gives CAWRDRGNTIYF.

J is TRBJ1-5 and V is TRBV4-1, with TRBD1 as a possible D gene (5 bases). This CDR3 has 19 amino acids. Per germline, CDR1 MGHRA and CDR2 YSYEKL. V lost 1 base and J lost 0, with 19 bases in between. This chain's CDR3 is CASSQVFGRQGNSNQPQHF. The CDR3 coding sequence is TGCGCCAGCAGCCAAGTCTTCGGGCGGCAGGGAAATAGCAATCAGCCCCAGCATTTT.